Below are 5 T cell receptor beta chains sequenced from a single sample in a study of early T cells in non-severe SARS-CoV-2 infection. Each CDR3 protein is one row after TCRdb ran MiXCR on the 5' RACE reads. The sample has 40,000 to 55,000 distinct CDR3 sequences; approximately 6.2% are singletons. The sequencing used whole blood, collected at baseline. These receptors were taken from an adult who was a healthcare worker with PCR-confirmed SARS-CoV-2 infection or an uninfected control (not recorded which).

This clonotype has a count of ten or more. The V gene is TRBV20-1, the J gene TRBJ1-5; D is unresolved. Germline assignment: CDR1 DFQATT and CDR2 SNEGSKA (reference sequence). The CDR3 is 15 residues long. V was shortened by 5 bases and J by 2 bases, with 16 bases between the two germline ends. CDR3 DNA: TGCAGTGCTCAACTTATAGTTTCGGGCAATCAGCCCCAGCATTTT. This codes for CSAQLIVSGNQPQHF.

The chain has TRBV11-2 and TRBJ2-5, with D possibly matching TRBD1 (5 bases). Germline V CDR1 and CDR2: SGHAT, FQNNGV. Trimming took off 6 bases at V and 4 bases at J, with 15 bases between the two ends. This CDR3 is 14 amino acids long. The CDR3 region is CASSQGVPGETQYF. CDR3 nucleotide sequence: TGTGCCAGCAGTCAAGGGGTCCCAGGAGAGACCCAGTACTTC. The full variable domain, its missing parts supplied by reference TRBV11-2 and TRBJ2-5, is EAGVAQSPRYKIIEKRQSVAFWCNPISGHATLYWYQQILGQGPKLLIQFQNNGVVDDSQLPKDRFSAERLKGVDSTLKIQPAKLEDSAVYLCASSQGVPGETQYFGPGTRLLVL.

This clonotype was found many times. The chain uses TRBV6-6 and TRBJ2-6; D remains unclear. Germline V CDR1 and CDR2: MNHNY, SVGAGI (reference sequence). This CDR3 is 12 amino acids long. Trimming pared 4 bases from V and 4 bases from J, leaving 2 bases between. CDR3 coding DNA: TGTGCCAGCAGTTGGGGGGCCAACGTCCTGACTTTC. It encodes CASSWGANVLTF.

This clonotype was seen many times. V is TRBV7-9 and J is TRBJ1-1; 7 bases are a match to TRBD1. Germline loops: CDR1 SEHNR, CDR2 FQNEAQ (reference sequence). The CDR3 length is 15 residues. Trimming at V came to 5 bases and at J to 4 bases, leaving 10 bases not matched to a gene. The CDR3 DNA reads as TGTGCCAGCAGCCGCTGGACAGGTTTGGGCACTGAAGCTTTCTTT. This encodes CASSRWTGLGTEAFF. The variable domain in full, with the rest retrieved from reference TRBV7-9 and TRBJ1-1, is DTGVSQNPRHKITKRGQNVTFRCDPISEHNRLYWYRQTLGQGPEFLTYFQNEAQLEKSRLLSDRFSAERPKGSFSTLEIQRTEQGDSAMYLCASSRWTGLGTEAFFGQGTRLTVV.

This clonotype has a count of ten or more. V usage is TRBV27 and J usage is TRBJ2-3; D unclear. Germline V CDR1 and CDR2: MNHEY, SMNVEV (reference sequence). V lost 7 bases and J 5 bases, leaving 16 bases between the germline ends. This CDR3 contains 14 residues. This CDR3 reads CASISNKLGDTQYF. CDR3 nucleotide sequence: TGTGCCAGCATTAGTAATAAACTGGGAGATACGCAGTATTTT.